This T cell receptor beta chain is from a study of sequential checkpoint blockade in melanoma. Treatment reported: randomized to nivolumab then ipilimumab (arm A) or the reverse (arm B). The table came from immunoSEQ multiplex PCR; TCRdb's copy has only in-frame clones and leaves some out. Of approximately 23,000 clones detected, around 86% appear once; the ten largest clones hold under 30%. Sequences were derived from CD8+ T cells sorted from blood (inferred from file names), sampled from a patient given nivolumab and ipilimumab in sequence. The clonotype comes from a human donor with melanoma.

CDR3 sequence: CASSLTGIRTEAFF. Here the CDR3 DNA reads TGTGCCAGCAGCTTGACAGGGATCAGGACTGAAGCTTTCTTT. The chain recombines TRBV11-2 with TRBJ1-1; TRBD1 aligns across 7 bases. Germline V lookup: CDR1 SGHAT, CDR2 FQNNGV. There are 14 residues in the CDR3. V was clipped by 3 bases and J by 5 bases; unmatched bases: 6. The full variable domain, in which reference TRBV11-2 and TRBJ1-1 provide the parts outside the CDR3, is EAGVAQSPRYKIIEKRQSVAFWCNPISGHATLYWYQQILGQGPKLLIQFQNNGVVDDSQLPKDRFSAERLKGVDSTLKIQPAKLEDSAVYLCASSLTGIRTEAFFGQGTRLTVV.